The entry below gives a single TCR beta chain sequence along with its context. The antigen this receptor binds is unknown. Per-nucleotide qualities are absent, and no much larger clonotype sits a single base away. The data originate from a study of cytomegalovirus exposure and HLA in healthy donors listed by TCRdb under 2017. For the study in its entirety: In an earlier analysis of some 550 of the donors, approximately 300 Gb of sequence data and 95 million to 130 million unique TCR beta sequences from about 179 million T cells were reported. An early release covering 550 to 650 HLA-typed donors comprised roughly 300 gigabases of sequencing data and around 80 million unique TCR sequences. The genetic ancestry cluster associated with self-reported Caucasian donors included over 65% of the roughly 360 genotyped donors. The aim of the study was to test whether cataloging public T cell receptors could identify signatures of past pathogen exposure. The T cell repertoires of under 700 subjects were profiled by immunosequencing and related to cytomegalovirus serostatus. A separate validation cohort of over 95 different subjects was used in addition to the roughly 670-subject first cohort. High-throughput TCR immunosequencing, statistical association of individual TCRs with disease status, and machine learning were combined to predict cytomegalovirus infection status. In a later analysis, previously published TCR beta repertoires from about 640 donors were re-analyzed and high-resolution HLA genotyping was added so that TCR occurrence patterns could be studied. In the later analysis, no new phenotypic data were used to find candidate immune exposures; instead, reliance was placed on TCR beta sequences and their occurrence across donors. An earlier analysis of some 500 of the donors applied high-throughput TCR beta sequencing to assess whether each TCR beta V gene segment acted as functional or pseudogenic. Alongside the repertoire data, information on donor age, sex, ethnicity and CMV serostatus was compiled. In a later genetic analysis, genome-wide SNP genotypes for about 65% of the 666 donors were used, and that subset was treated as a discovery cohort. Every repertoire in the discovery cohort had been generated on one and the same sequencing platform. HLA typing included class I and class II loci at four-digit resolution. Typing coverage differed by locus: A, B, C, DRB1 and DQB1 were typed in about 620-630 donors, DQA1 in about 510, DPA1 in over 600, and DPB1 in 472. Roughly 5 DR-DQ haplotypes were treated as single units for association and clustering because of strong linkage in the cohort. On average, roughly 250,000 unique TCR beta nucleotide sequences were sequenced per donor among 398 genotyped donors of the cohort, with about 19% of those sequences being non-productive. Here is what the overall study found, with its caveats: Because counts were too low, 15 to 20 rarely observed V segments, including chromosome 9 orphons, were excluded from the earlier analysis of around 590 of the donors. Linkage disequilibrium might explain the correlated functional status among segregating V segments, but an unknown experimental factor could not be excluded. It was suggested by the authors that the approach could potentially be generalized to other disease states and immunological phenotypes. Strong co-occurrence of HLA alleles, especially DR and DQ, made assigning TCR associations to individual alleles difficult. The study listed around 160 TCR beta chains as associated with cytomegalovirus. A cluster of highly shared sequence variants was judged likely to be a technical artifact of the sequencing pipeline. A further reported finding was that TCR beta sequences accurately predicted the HLA-A and HLA-B alleles for most subjects in the first cohort. An earlier analysis of 587 of the donors showed that most TCR beta V segments appeared in productive rearrangements either about 87% or about 30% of the time, which broadly matched IMGT annotations. According to a later analysis, TCR association rates differed among HLA loci, with DRB1 alleles showing the most associated TCRs and HLA-C alleles showing the fewest. A few of the identified cytomegalovirus-associated TCR beta chains were confirmed in vitro to be specific for cytomegalovirus antigens. At a false discovery rate of 0.05, a later analysis linked under 20,000 TCR beta sequences to specific HLA alleles. The classifier was reported to diagnose cytomegalovirus status with high specificity and sensitivity in both the original cohort and the validation cohort. Because the 87-base-pair reads could not distinguish some IMGT-functional V segments, including TRBV6-2 and TRBV6-3, those segments were excluded. In a later genetic analysis, a missense DCLRE1C variant was associated with V-gene and J-gene trimming of TCR beta chains, and the association was replicated in an independent cohort. Most TCR sequences were seen in very few donors, while some public TCRs were found in many individuals. The cohort was sequenced for TCR beta chains only, and without alpha or paired-chain data the features that could be detected were limited. In a later analysis, most CMV-associated TCR beta chains were found to appear HLA-restricted, with HLA associations seemingly driven largely by CMV exposure. Compared with equally common non-associated chains, HLA-associated TCR beta chains in a later analysis were more clonally expanded and had lower generation probabilities. A later analysis reported that several top co-occurrence clusters appeared linked to parvovirus B19, influenza, CMV and Epstein-Barr virus. Because HLA typing was unavailable for some donors at each locus, only the typed subset was used in association tests. CMV serostatus was the only immune exposure information available for the cohort. Roughly uniform sequencing depth across donors was assumed in presence/absence analyses, although this assumption may not hold. According to a later genetic analysis, donors in an Asian-associated ancestry cluster had fewer N-insertions in productive TCRs than the approximately 630-donor mean.

The cohort was made up of roughly 670 healthy bone marrow donors. At the time of sampling, all cohort members were nominally healthy, though unrecorded immune exposures were likely present. The donor was CMV seropositive and was included in the group of 290 or so seropositive cohort members. Every donor gave a peripheral blood sample, and the peripheral blood mononuclear cells from that sample were used for TCR beta sequencing. Genomic DNA was extracted from the blood cell samples with the Qiagen DNeasy Blood Extraction Kit. Relative to germline, V is 1 base shorter and J is 6 bases shorter, with 12 bases between their ends. The germline V gene supplies CDR1 SGHVS and CDR2 FNYEAQ. The CDR3 has 14 amino acids, counting the end cysteine and phenylalanine. Only the CDR3 DNA is retained, 42 bases long and in frame from the first base. Libraries were built with the immunoSEQ multiplex PCR assay. For the multiplex PCR, a mixture combining 60 forward primers for TCR Vbeta segments and 13 reverse primers for TCR Jbeta segments was used. The CDR3 region of rearranged TCR beta genes was amplified from genomic DNA with a multiplex PCR assay. The amplified TCR beta libraries were sequenced on the Illumina HiSeq System as 87-base-pair reads. As for the original processing: Across the 600 to 700 repertoires, a later analysis counted 80 million or so unique TCR beta chains, roughly 11 million of which were shared by at least two donors. Raw reads were error-corrected and collapsed into unique sequences with a nearest-neighbor algorithm that merged closely related sequences to remove PCR and sequencing errors. CDR3 sequences were aligned to IMGT reference sequences to assign V, D and J gene segments. For a sequence to be retained, a match of at least six nucleotides was required to both a V gene segment and a J gene segment. A rearrangement counted as productive if the CDR3 had no stop codons and remained in frame with V and J, and every other rearrangement counted as non-productive. CDR3 was defined by IMGT convention, running from the second conserved V-encoded cysteine to the conserved J-encoded phenylalanine. In an earlier analysis of roughly 610 of the donors, sequences lacking an unambiguous match to a single V gene segment were excluded. In an earlier analysis of a few hundred of the donors, a V segment was called functional when productive rearrangements were above 56.7%, and segregating when the standard deviation between donors exceeded 5%. A statistical classification framework was built to diagnose cytomegalovirus status from the catalog of TCR beta chain sequences. A later analysis assigned V and J genes by comparing TCR nucleotide sequences with IMGT/GENE-DB human TR gene sequences. The TCRdist pipeline was used in a later analysis to assign CDR3 sequences and most-parsimonious VDJ recombination scenarios. In a later analysis, each TCR beta chain was defined by its CDR3 amino acid sequence together with its V-gene family, and reads lacking a unique V-gene family were excluded. To address suspected cross-contamination and a sequencing artifact, a later analysis removed roughly 640 highly shared, low-generation-probability nucleotide sequences. For each public chain, a later analysis derived a clonal expansion index from normalized ranks of inferred template counts within each repertoire. A later analysis computed generation probabilities with a VDJ recombination model fitted to out-of-frame rearrangements, and checked the results against IGoR. A later analysis scored TCR-TCR, TCR-HLA and TCR-CMV co-occurrence with hypergeometric tests, applying a repertoire-size bias correction to TCR pairs. In a later analysis, false discovery rates were estimated by permuting HLA or CMV assignments 20 times. In a later analysis, co-occurring TCRs were grouped using DBSCAN, and TCRdist sequence similarity was added for clustering within HLA-allele-positive subsets. Repertoires with fewer than 30,000 or more than 120,000 public chains, plus five repertoires with anomalous nucleotide sharing, were excluded from co-occurrence clustering. TCRdb took this table from immuneACCESS and kept in-frame rearrangements with V and J called. Such tables lack part of the clones; where checked against another copy, unresolved V genes explain under half of the gap, and the rest is unexplained. V and J calls plus clone size are reproduced from that table; the DNA served to infer D and trimming. The sample data list 100,000 or so clones, and under 80% of these were observed just once. Approximately 4.3% of the sample goes to the ten largest clones.

This sequence uses TRBV7-6 and TRBJ1-1, with no reliable assignment of the D segment. The source material was PBMCs. This clonotype was sampled from a woman between 18 and 29 years old in good health and CMV-seropositive. CDR3 region: CASSLEEGSAEAFF. The nucleotide sequence is TGTGCCAGCAGCTTAGAGGAGGGATCCGCTGAAGCTTTCTTT. The variable domain in full, with residues beyond the CDR3 obtained from the reference TRBV7-6 and TRBJ1-1 genes, is GAGVSQSPRYKVTKRGQDVALRCDPISGHVSLYWYRQALGQGPEFLTYFNYEAQQDKSGLPNDRFSAERPEGSISTLTIQRTEQRDSAMYRCASSLEEGSAEAFFGQGTRLTVV.